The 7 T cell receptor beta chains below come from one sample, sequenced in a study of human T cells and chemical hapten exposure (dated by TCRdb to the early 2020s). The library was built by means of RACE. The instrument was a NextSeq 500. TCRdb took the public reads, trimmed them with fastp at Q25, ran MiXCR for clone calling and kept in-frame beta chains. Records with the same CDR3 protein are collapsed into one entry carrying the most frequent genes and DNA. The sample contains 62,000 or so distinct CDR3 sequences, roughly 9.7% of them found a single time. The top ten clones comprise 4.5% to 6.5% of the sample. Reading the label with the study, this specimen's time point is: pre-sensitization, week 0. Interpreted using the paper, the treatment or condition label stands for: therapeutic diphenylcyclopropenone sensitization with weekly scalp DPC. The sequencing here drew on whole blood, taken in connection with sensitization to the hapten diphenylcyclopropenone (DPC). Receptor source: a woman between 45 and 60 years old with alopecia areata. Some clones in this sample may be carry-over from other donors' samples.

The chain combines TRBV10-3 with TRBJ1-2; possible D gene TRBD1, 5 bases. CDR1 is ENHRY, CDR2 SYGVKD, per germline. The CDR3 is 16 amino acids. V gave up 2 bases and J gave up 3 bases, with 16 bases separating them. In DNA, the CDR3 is TGTGCCATCAGTGAGCAATCGACAGCAGTTTACTATGGCTACACCTTC. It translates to CAISEQSTAVYYGYTF.

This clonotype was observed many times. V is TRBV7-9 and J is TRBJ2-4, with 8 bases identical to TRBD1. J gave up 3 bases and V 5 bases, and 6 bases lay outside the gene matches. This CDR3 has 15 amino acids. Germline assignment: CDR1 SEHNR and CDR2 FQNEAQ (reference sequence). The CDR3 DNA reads TGTGCCAGCAGCCCGGACAGGGTTGGCAAAAACATTCAGTACTTC. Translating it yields CASSPDRVGKNIQYF.

CDR3 nucleotides: TGTGCCAGCAGGCGTTCCTGGGGGGGAGTCGATGGCTACACCTTC. Residues: CASRRSWGGVDGYTF. The rearrangement links TRBV2 to TRBJ1-2; D is perhaps TRBD1 (5 bases). Between the trimmed V and J ends, which lost 6 bases and 6 bases, there was a span of 20 bases. The CDR3 covers 15 residues. Germline CDR1 and CDR2: SNHLY and FYNNEI.

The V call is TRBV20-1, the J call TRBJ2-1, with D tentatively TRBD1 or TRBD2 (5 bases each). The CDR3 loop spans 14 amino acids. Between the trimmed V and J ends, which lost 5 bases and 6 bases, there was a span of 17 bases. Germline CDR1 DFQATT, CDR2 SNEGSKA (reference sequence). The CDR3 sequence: CSAVSPGTSNEQFF. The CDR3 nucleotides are TGCAGTGCTGTCTCCCCCGGGACGTCCAATGAGCAGTTCTTC.

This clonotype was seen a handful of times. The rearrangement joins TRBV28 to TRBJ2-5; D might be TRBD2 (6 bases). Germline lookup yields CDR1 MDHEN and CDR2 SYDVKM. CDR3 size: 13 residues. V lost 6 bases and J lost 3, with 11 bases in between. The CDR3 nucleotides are TGTGCCAGCAGCAGACTAGTGAAAGAGACCCAGTACTTC. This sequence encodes CASSRLVKETQYF.

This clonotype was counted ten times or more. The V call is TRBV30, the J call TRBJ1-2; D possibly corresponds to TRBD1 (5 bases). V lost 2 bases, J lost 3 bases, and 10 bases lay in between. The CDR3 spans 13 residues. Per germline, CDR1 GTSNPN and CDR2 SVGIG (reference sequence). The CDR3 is CAWSRDADYGYTF. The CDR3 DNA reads TGTGCCTGGAGTCGGGACGCAGACTATGGCTACACCTTC.

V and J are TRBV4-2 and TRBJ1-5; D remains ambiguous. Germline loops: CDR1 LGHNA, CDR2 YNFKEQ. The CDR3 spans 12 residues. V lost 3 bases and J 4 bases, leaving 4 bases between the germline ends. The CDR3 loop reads CASSHQNQPQHF. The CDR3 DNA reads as TGTGCCAGCAGCCACCAAAATCAGCCCCAGCATTTT.